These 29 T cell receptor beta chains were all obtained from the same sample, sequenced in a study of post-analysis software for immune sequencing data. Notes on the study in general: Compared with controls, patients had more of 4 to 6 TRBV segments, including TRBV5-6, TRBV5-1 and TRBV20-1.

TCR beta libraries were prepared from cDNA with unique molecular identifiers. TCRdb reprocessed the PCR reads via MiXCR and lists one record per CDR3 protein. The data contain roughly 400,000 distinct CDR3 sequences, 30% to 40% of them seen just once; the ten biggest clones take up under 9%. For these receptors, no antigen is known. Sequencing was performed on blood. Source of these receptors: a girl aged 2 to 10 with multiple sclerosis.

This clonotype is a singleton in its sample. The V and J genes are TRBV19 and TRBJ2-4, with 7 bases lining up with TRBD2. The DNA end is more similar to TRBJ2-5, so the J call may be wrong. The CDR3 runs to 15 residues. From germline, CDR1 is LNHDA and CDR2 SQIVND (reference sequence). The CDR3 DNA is TGTGCCAGTAGTAAGGCTAGCGGAGGGCAAGAGACCCAGTACTTC. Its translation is CASSKASGGQETQYF.

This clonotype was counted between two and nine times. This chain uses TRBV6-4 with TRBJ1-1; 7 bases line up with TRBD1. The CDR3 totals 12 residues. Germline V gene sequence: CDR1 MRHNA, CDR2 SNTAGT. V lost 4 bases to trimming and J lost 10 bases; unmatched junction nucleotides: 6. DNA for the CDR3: TGTGCCAGCAGTGGGCCTTCAGGGGGAGCTTTCTTT. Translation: CASSGPSGGAFF.

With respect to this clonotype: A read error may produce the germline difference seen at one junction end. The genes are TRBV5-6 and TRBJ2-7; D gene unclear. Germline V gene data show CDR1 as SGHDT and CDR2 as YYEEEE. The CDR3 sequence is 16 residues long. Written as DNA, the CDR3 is TGTGCCTGCAGCTTGGATTTTCTTAAGCCGGCGGAGGAGCAGTACTTC. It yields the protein CACSLDFLKPAEEQYF.

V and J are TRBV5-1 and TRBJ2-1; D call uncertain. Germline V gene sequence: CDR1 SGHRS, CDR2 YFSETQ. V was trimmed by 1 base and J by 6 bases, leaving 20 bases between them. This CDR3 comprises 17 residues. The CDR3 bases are TGCGCCAGCAGCTTGACTTGGGCAGAACCCACTTCCAATGAGCAGTTCTTC. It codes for CASSLTWAEPTSNEQFF.

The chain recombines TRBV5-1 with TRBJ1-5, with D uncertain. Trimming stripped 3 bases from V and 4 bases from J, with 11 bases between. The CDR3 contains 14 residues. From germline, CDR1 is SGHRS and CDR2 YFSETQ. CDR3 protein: CASSSGLRNQPQHF. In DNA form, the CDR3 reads TGCGCCAGCAGCTCGGGCCTCCGGAATCAGCCCCAGCATTTT.

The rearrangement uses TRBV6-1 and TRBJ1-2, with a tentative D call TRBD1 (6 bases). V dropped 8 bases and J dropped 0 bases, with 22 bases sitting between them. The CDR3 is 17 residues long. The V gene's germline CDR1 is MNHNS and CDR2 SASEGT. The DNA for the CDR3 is TGTGCCAGCGCCAATTTCGGGGGCCGAGGGACTAACTATGGCTACACCTTC. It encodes CASANFGGRGTNYGYTF.

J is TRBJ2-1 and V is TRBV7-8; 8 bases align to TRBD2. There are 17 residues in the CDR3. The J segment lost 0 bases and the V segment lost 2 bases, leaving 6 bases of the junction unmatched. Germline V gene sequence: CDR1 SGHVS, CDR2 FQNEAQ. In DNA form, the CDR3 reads TGTGCCAGCAGCTTAAACCGAGCGGGGGCCTCCTACAATGAGCAGTTCTTC. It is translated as CASSLNRAGASYNEQFF. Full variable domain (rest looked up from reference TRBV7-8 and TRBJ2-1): GAGVSQSPRYKVAKRGQDVALRCDPISGHVSLFWYQQALGQGPEFLTYFQNEAQLDKSGLPSDRFFAERPEGSVSTLKIQRTQQEDSAVYLCASSLNRAGASYNEQFFGPGTRLTVL.

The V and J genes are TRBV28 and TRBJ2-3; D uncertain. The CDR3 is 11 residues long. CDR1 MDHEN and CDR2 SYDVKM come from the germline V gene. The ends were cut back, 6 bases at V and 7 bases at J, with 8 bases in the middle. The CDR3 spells CASRERHTQYF. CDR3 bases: TGTGCCAGCAGGGAAAGGCATACGCAGTATTTT.

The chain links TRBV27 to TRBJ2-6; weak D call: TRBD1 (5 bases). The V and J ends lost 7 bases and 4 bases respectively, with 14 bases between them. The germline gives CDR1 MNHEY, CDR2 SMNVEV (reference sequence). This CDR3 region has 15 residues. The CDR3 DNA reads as TGTGCCAGCAACCGCCTGGGGCGGGGGGCCAACGTCCTGACTTTC. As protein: CASNRLGRGANVLTF. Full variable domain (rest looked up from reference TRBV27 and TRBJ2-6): EAQVTQNPRYLITVTGKKLTVTCSQNMNHEYMSWYRQDPGLGLRQIYYSMNVEVTDKGDVPEGYKVSRKEKRNFPLILESPSPNQTSLYFCASNRLGRGANVLTFGAGSRLTVL.

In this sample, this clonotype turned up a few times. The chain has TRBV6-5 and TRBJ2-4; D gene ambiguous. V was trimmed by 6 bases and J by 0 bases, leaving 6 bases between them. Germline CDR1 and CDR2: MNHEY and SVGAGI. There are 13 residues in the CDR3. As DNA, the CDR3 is TGTGCCAGCAGGCGGACAGCCAAAAACATTCAGTACTTC. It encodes CASRRTAKNIQYF.

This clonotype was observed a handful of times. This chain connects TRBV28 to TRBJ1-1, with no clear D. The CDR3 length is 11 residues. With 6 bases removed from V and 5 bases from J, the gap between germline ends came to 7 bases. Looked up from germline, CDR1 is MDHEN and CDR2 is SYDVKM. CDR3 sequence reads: CASSRYTEAFF. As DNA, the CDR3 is TGTGCCAGCAGCCGGTATACTGAAGCTTTCTTT.

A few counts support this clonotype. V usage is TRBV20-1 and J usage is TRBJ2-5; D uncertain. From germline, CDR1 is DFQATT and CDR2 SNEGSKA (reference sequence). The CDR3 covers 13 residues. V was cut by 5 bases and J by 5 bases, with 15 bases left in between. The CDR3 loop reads CSAGRSPWETQYF. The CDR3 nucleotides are TGCAGTGCTGGACGATCCCCATGGGAGACCCAGTACTTC.

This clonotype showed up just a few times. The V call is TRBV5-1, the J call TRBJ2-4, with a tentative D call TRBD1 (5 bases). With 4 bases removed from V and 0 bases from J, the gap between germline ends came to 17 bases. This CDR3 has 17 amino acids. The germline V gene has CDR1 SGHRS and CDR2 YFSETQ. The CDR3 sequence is CASSPQQASLAKNIQYF. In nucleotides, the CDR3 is TGCGCCAGCAGCCCACAACAGGCTTCTCTAGCCAAAAACATTCAGTACTTC. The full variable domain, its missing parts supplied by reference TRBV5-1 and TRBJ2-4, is KAGVTQTPRYLIKTRGQQVTLSCSPISGHRSVSWYQQTPGQGLQFLFEYFSETQRNKGNFPGRFSGRQFSNSRSEMNVSTLELGDSALYLCASSPQQASLAKNIQYFGAGTRLSVL.

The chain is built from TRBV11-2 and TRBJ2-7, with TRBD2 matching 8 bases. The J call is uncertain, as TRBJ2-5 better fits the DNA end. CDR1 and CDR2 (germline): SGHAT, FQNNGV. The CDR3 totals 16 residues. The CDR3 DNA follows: TGTGCCAGCAGCTTAGATCGGCGGCTAGCGGGAGAGACCCAGTACTTC. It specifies CASSLDRRLAGETQYF.

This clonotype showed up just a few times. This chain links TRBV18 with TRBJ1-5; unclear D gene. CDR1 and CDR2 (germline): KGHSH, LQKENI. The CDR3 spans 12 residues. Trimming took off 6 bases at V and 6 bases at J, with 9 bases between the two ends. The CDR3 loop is CASSHEGQPQHF. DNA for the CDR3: TGTGCCAGCTCCCATGAAGGTCAGCCCCAGCATTTT.

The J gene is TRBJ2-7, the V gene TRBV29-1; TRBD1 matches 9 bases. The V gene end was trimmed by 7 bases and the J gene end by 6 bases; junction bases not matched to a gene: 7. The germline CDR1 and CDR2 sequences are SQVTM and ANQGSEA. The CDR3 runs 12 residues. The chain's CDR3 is CSDTGGYGEQYF. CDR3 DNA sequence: TGCAGCGATACAGGGGGCTATGGCGAGCAGTACTTC.

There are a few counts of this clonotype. The CDR3 nucleotides are TGCGCCAGCAGAGGGGACCCCTACAATGAGCAGTACTTC. It specifies CASRGDPYNEQYF. The genes are TRBV10-2 and TRBJ2-1; D possibly matches TRBD1 or TRBD2 (5 bases each). The DNA end is more similar to TRBJ2-7, so the J call may be wrong. This CDR3 has 13 residues. Germline V gives CDR1 WSHSY, CDR2 SAAADI.

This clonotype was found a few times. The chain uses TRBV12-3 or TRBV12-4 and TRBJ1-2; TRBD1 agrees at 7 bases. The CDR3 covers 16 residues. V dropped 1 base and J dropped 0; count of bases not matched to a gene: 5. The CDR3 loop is CASSLGRQGANYGYTF. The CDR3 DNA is TGTGCCAGCAGTTTAGGTCGACAGGGAGCTAACTATGGCTACACCTTC.

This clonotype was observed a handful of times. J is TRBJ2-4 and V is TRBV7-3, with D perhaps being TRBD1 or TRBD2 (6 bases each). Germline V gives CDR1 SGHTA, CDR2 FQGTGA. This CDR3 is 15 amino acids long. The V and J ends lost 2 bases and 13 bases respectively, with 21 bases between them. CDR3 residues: CASSLQGGPSTEQYF. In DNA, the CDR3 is TGTGCCAGCAGCTTACAAGGGGGGCCCTCGACGGAGCAGTACTTC.

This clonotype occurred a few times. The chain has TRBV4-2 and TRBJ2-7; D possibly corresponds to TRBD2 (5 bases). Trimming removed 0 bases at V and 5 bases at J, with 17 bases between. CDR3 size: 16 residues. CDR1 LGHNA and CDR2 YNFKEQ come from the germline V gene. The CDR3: CASSQDPPSKVNEQYF. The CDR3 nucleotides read TGTGCCAGCAGCCAAGATCCGCCTAGCAAGGTTAACGAGCAGTACTTC.

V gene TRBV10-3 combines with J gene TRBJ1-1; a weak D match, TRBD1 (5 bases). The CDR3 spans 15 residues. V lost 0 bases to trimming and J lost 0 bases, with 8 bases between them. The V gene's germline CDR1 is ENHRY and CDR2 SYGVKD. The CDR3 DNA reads TGTGCCATCAGTGAGTCGGGGCGGATGAACACTGAAGCTTTCTTT. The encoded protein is CAISESGRMNTEAFF.

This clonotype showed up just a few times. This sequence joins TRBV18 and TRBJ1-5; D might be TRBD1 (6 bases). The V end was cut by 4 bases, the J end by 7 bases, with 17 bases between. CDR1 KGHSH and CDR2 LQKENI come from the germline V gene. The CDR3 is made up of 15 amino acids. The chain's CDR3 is CASSLNSGDAQPQHF. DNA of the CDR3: TGTGCCAGCTCACTTAACTCAGGGGACGCCCAGCCCCAGCATTTT.

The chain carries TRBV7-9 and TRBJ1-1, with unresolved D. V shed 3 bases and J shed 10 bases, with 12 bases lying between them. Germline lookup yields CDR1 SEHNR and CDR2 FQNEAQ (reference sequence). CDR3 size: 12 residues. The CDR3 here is CASSFPGFGAFF. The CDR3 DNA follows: TGTGCCAGCAGCTTTCCGGGCTTCGGAGCTTTCTTT.

The CDR3 loop is CASSLGPPLHF. The CDR3 DNA reads as TGTGCCAGCAGTTTGGGGCCCCCCCTCCACTTT. The V gene is TRBV12-3 or TRBV12-4, the J gene TRBJ1-6; maybe TRBD1 (5 bases). The CDR3 spans 11 residues. Deletions cut 3 bases from V and 13 bases from J, with 7 bases between.

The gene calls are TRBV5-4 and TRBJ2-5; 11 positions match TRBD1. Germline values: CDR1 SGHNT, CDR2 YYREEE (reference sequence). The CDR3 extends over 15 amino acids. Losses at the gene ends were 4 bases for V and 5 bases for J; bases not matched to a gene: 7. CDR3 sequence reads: CASSLRTGGWETQYF. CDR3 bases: TGTGCCAGCAGCCTTAGGACAGGGGGCTGGGAGACCCAGTACTTC.

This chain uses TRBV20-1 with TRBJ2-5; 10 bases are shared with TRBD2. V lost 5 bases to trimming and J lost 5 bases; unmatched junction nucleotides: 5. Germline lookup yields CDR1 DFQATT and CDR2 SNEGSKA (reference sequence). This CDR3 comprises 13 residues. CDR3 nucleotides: TGCAGTGCTGAGCGGGAGGGCCGGGAGACCCAGTACTTC. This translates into CSAEREGRETQYF.

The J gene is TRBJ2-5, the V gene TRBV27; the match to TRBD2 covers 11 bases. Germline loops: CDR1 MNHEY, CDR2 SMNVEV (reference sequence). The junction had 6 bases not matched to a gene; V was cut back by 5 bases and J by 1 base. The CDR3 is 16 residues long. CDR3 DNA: TGTGCCAGCAGTCTGTCTAGCGGGGGGCTCCAAGAGACCCAGTACTTC. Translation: CASSLSSGGLQETQYF.

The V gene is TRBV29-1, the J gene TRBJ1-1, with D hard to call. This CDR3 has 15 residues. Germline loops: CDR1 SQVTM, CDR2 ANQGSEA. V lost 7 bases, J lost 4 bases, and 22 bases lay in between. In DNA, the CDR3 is TGCAGCGCTTTACTGGACGTTTTTGCTGGCACTGAAGCTTTCTTT. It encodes CSALLDVFAGTEAFF.

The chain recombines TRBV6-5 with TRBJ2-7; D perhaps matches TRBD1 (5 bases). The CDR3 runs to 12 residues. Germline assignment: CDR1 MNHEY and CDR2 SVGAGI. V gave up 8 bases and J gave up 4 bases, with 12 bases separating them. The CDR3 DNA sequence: TGTGCCAGCCGGCAGGGCAGGTACGAGCAGTACTTC. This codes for CASRQGRYEQYF.